The 21 T cell receptor beta chains reported below all come from one sample, sequenced in a study of blood T cell repertoires in COVID-19. Measured with immunoSEQ multiplex PCR; TCRdb has only the in-frame clones, and not every one. The sample includes 250,000 to 350,000 clones, around 87% of them seen just once. Sequencing was performed on peripheral blood. These receptor sequences come from a man between 18 and 35 years old with active or convalescent COVID-19.

This chain joins TRBV7-9 and TRBJ1-1; 7 positions match TRBD1. This CDR3 has 15 residues. Trimming took 3 bases from V and 1 from J; bases not matched to a gene: 5. CDR1 SEHNR and CDR2 FQNEAQ come from the germline V gene (reference sequence). The CDR3 nucleotides read TGTGCCAGCAGCTTGGAGGGACAGTCGAACACTGAAGCTTTCTTT. This codes for CASSLEGQSNTEAFF.

A few counts support this clone. V usage is TRBV18 and J usage is TRBJ1-6, with 8 bases identical to TRBD1. J lost 3 bases, V lost 6 bases, and 4 bases had no gene match. Germline V lookup: CDR1 KGHSH, CDR2 LQKENI. This CDR3 region has 15 residues. CDR3 sequence reads: CASSEGQGYNSPLHF. In DNA, the CDR3 is TGTGCCAGCTCCGAAGGACAGGGCTATAATTCACCCCTCCACTTT. The complete variable domain, with remaining parts taken from reference TRBV18 and TRBJ1-6, reads NAGVMQNPRHLVRRRGQEARLRCSPMKGHSHVYWYRQLPEEGLKFMVYLQKENIIDESGMPKERFSAEFPKEGPSILRIQQVVRGDSAAYFCASSEGQGYNSPLHFGNGTRLTVT.

In this sample, this clone turned up once. For the CDR3, the DNA is TGTGCCAGCAGTTTGGCCCAGCGGGAGGTCATGTTCTTC. This sequence encodes CASSLAQREVMFF. The chain employs TRBV6-5 and TRBJ2-1, with 9 nucleotides matching TRBD2. This CDR3 is built from 13 residues. V shed 4 bases and J 15 bases; nucleotides not matched to a gene: 10. Germline V gene data show CDR1 as MNHEY and CDR2 as SVGAGI.

This clone was recorded a few times. The V call is TRBV28, the J call TRBJ2-3; 7 nucleotides align to TRBD2. The V gene end was trimmed by 3 bases and the J gene end by 0 bases; junction bases not matched to a gene: 6. This CDR3 contains 16 residues. The V gene's germline CDR1 is MDHEN and CDR2 SYDVKM. The CDR3 protein is CASSLLGAGSTDTQYF. CDR3 sequence (DNA): TGTGCCAGCAGTTTGCTAGGAGCGGGGAGCACAGATACGCAGTATTTT.

This chain links TRBV28 with TRBJ1-3; 8 bases map to TRBD1. Losses at the gene ends were 1 base for V and 4 bases for J; bases not matched to a gene: 18. The CDR3 is 20 residues long. CDR1 and CDR2 from the germline V gene are MDHEN and SYDVKM. The CDR3 DNA follows: TGTGCCAGCAGTTTATTCGTCCGGGACAGGACCCTCAGCCGAGGAAACACCATATATTTT. This gives the protein CASSLFVRDRTLSRGNTIYF.

The chain recombines TRBV14 with TRBJ2-3; 10 positions agree with TRBD2. V lost 4 bases to trimming and J lost 4 bases; unmatched junction nucleotides: 8. CDR1 is SGHDN and CDR2 is FVKESK in the germline V gene. CDR3 length: 16 residues. The CDR3 sequence: CASSLLAGAYADTQYF. In DNA form, the CDR3 reads TGTGCCAGCAGCCTTCTAGCGGGGGCGTACGCAGATACGCAGTATTTT.

The V gene is TRBV25-1, the J gene TRBJ2-1; 7 positions match TRBD2. Germline V gene data show CDR1 as MGHDK and CDR2 as SYGVNS. The J segment lost 7 bases and the V segment lost 8 bases, leaving 14 bases of the junction unmatched. CDR3 size: 15 residues. Written as DNA, the CDR3 is TGTGCCAGCGGTCAAGTCGTGGGGAGGGAGAATGAGCAGTTCTTC. Translated, it gives CASGQVVGRENEQFF.

The V call is TRBV28, the J call TRBJ2-2; no clear D gene. Germline V lookup: CDR1 MDHEN, CDR2 SYDVKM. With 10 bases removed from V and 1 base from J, the gap between germline ends came to 13 bases. This CDR3 contains 14 residues. CDR3 nucleotide sequence: TGTGCCACCCAGGATTATCGGAACACCGGGGAGCTGTTTTTT. Protein sequence: CATQDYRNTGELFF.

The genes are TRBV12-3 or TRBV12-4 and TRBJ2-7; D is unclear. The CDR3 spans 13 residues. The V and J ends lost 4 bases and 4 bases respectively, with 11 bases between them. The CDR3 here is CASSSQNPYEQYF. In nucleotides, the CDR3 is TGTGCCAGCAGTTCGCAGAACCCATACGAGCAGTACTTC.

CDR3 DNA sequence: TGTGCCAGCAGGAGGGACAGGGCCGGGGAGCTGTTTTTT. This gives the protein CASRRDRAGELFF. The chain couples TRBV6-5 to TRBJ2-2; TRBD1 agrees at 9 bases. This CDR3 spans 13 amino acids. Looked up from germline, CDR1 is MNHEY and CDR2 is SVGAGI. The ends lost 6 bases at V and 6 bases at J; junction bases unmatched: 2.

The V gene is TRBV28, the J gene TRBJ2-1, with 8 bases identical to TRBD1. The CDR3 runs to 15 residues. The trim removed 4 bases at V and 6 bases at J, leaving 8 bases unmatched. Germline V gene data show CDR1 as MDHEN and CDR2 as SYDVKM. The CDR3 sequence is CASSSVRGPLNEQFF. CDR3 in DNA: TGTGCCAGCAGTTCGGTCAGGGGGCCTCTCAATGAGCAGTTCTTC.

The V call is TRBV29-1, the J call TRBJ1-5; D gene unclear. CDR1 is SQVTM, CDR2 ANQGSEA, per germline. V lost 5 bases to trimming and J lost 2 bases, with 7 bases between them. The CDR3 extends over 12 amino acids. The CDR3 nucleotides read TGCAGCGTTTCACATGGCAATCAGCCCCAGCATTTT. Its protein product is CSVSHGNQPQHF.

The chain joins TRBV21-1 to TRBJ2-7; the table's TRBD2 call for D was not verified on the DNA. TRBV21-1 is an annotated pseudogene. This CDR3 is 14 amino acids long. The CDR3 DNA reads as TGTGCCAGCAGCAAAACGATGAGTAACTGCGAGCAGTACTTC. Amino acid sequence: CASSKTMSNCEQYF.

V gene TRBV24-1 combines with J gene TRBJ2-3; TRBD2 matches 12 bases. Germline V lookup: CDR1 KGHDR, CDR2 SFDVKD. J lost 3 bases, V lost 3 bases, and 6 bases had no gene match. The CDR3 covers 17 residues. The chain's CDR3 is CATSDLPTSGSTDTQYF. Written as DNA, the CDR3 is TGTGCCACCAGTGATCTCCCGACTAGCGGGAGTACAGATACGCAGTATTTT.

The genes are TRBV10-3 and TRBJ2-5, with D tentatively TRBD2 (6 bases). V lost 3 bases to trimming and J lost 5 bases, with 22 bases between them. There are 17 residues in the CDR3. Germline loops: CDR1 ENHRY, CDR2 SYGVKD. CDR3 sequence (DNA): TGTGCCATCAGTGATCCTTTCGCGGAGGGGAGAGGGGAGACCCAGTACTTC. Protein product: CAISDPFAEGRGETQYF.

The chain links TRBV11-3 to TRBJ2-2; D gene unclear. V lost 5 bases, J lost 6 bases, and 7 bases lay in between. This CDR3 contains 12 residues. Germline-derived CDR1 and CDR2 are SGHNT and YENEEA. For the CDR3, the DNA is TGTGCCAGCAGCCGACTCCCCGGGGAGCTGTTTTTT. Translating gives CASSRLPGELFF. The full variable domain, in which reference TRBV11-3 and TRBJ2-2 provide the parts outside the CDR3, is EAGVVQSPRYKIIEKKQPVAFWCNPISGHNTLYWYLQNLGQGPELLIRYENEEAVDDSQLPKDRFSAERLKGVDSTLKIQPAELGDSAVYLCASSRLPGELFFGEGSRLTVL.

V gene TRBV29-1 combines with J gene TRBJ2-5, with a weak D call TRBD2 (6 bases). The V end lost 4 bases, the J end lost 1 base, and 19 bases lay between the germline ends. Germline loops: CDR1 SQVTM, CDR2 ANQGSEA. This CDR3 is 16 amino acids long. The CDR3 DNA reads as TGCAGCGTTGTGGGCCGGGGCGGGACGGCCCAAGAGACCCAGTACTTC. Translating gives CSVVGRGGTAQETQYF.

The gene calls are TRBV4-1 and TRBJ2-5, with D possibly being TRBD1 (5 bases). CDR1 is MGHRA and CDR2 is YSYEKL in the germline V gene. The CDR3 loop spans 14 amino acids. V was clipped by 3 bases and J by 5 bases, with 13 bases between them. The DNA of the CDR3 is TGCGCCAGCAGCCAGATGACAGATGGGGAGACCCAGTACTTC. Translated, it gives CASSQMTDGETQYF.

The chain recombines TRBV10-3 with TRBJ2-7; 7 bases map to TRBD1. This CDR3 spans 15 amino acids. V dropped 0 bases and J dropped 2; count of bases not matched to a gene: 4. Germline lookup yields CDR1 ENHRY and CDR2 SYGVKD. CDR3 protein: CAISESGDSPYEQYF. CDR3 coding DNA: TGTGCCATCAGTGAGTCCGGGGACAGCCCCTACGAGCAGTACTTC.

The chain carries TRBV10-1 and TRBJ1-1, with 8 bases aligning to TRBD1. Germline CDR1 and CDR2: WNHNN and SYGVQD (reference sequence). This CDR3 contains 14 residues. V lost 7 bases, J lost 5 bases, and 9 bases stayed unmatched. CDR3 DNA sequence: TGCGCCAGCATGCCCGACAGGGGTGGAACTGAAGCTTTCTTT. It specifies CASMPDRGGTEAFF.

The chain couples TRBV6-5 to TRBJ1-2; 7 bases are shared with TRBD1. This CDR3 comprises 15 residues. The germline gives CDR1 MNHEY, CDR2 SVGAGI. V trimming: 5 bases; J trimming: 6 bases; junction bases outside the gene matches: 12. The CDR3 bases are TGTGCCAGCAGTCCAAGGGGGCGCGGAGGTGATGGCTACACCTTC. Amino acids: CASSPRGRGGDGYTF.